The 9 T cell receptor beta chains listed next were all sequenced from one sample in a study of blood T cells in healthy people across ages. Using a J-beta primer mix together with a sample-barcoded 5' primer, a second PCR was run for roughly 6 to 12 cycles. TCRdb reprocessed the 5' RACE reads via MiXCR and lists one record per CDR3 protein. The sample has around 1,900,000 distinct CDR3 sequences, around 40% seen once. The specimen sequenced was blood. These receptors came from a human donor in good health.

V usage is TRBV28 and J usage is TRBJ2-1, with D possibly being TRBD1 or TRBD2 (5 bases each). This CDR3 contains 15 residues. The germline gives CDR1 MDHEN, CDR2 SYDVKM. With 1 base removed from V and 5 bases from J, the gap between germline ends came to 12 bases. CDR3 amino acids: CASSLFGDRNNEQFF. In DNA form, the CDR3 reads TGTGCCAGCAGTTTATTTGGGGACCGAAACAATGAGCAGTTCTTC.

This clonotype was seen repeatedly, ten times or more. The chain has TRBV10-3 and TRBJ2-3; TRBD2 might be the D (5 bases). CDR3 size: 14 residues. Between the trimmed V and J ends, which lost 4 bases and 3 bases, there was a span of 11 bases. Germline CDR1 reads ENHRY; CDR2 reads SYGVKD. The CDR3 here is CAISATGLTDTQYF. The CDR3 DNA sequence: TGTGCCATCAGTGCTACGGGGTTAACAGATACGCAGTATTTT.

This clonotype was counted a few times. J is TRBJ2-3 and V is TRBV5-1; 7 nucleotides line up with TRBD2. CDR3 length equals 16 residues. Germline assignment: CDR1 SGHRS and CDR2 YFSETQ. The ends lost 4 bases at V and 2 bases at J; junction bases unmatched: 10. The CDR3 nucleotides are TGCGCCAGCAGCCCTACTAGCGAGGGCTCCACAGATACGCAGTATTTT. Encoded protein: CASSPTSEGSTDTQYF.

The rearrangement joins TRBV6-5 to TRBJ2-4, with D perhaps being TRBD1 or TRBD2 (5 bases each). The J call is in doubt because the DNA end fits TRBJ2-7 better. The CDR3 runs 13 residues. Germline V lookup: CDR1 MNHEY, CDR2 SVGAGI. CDR3 residues: CASRNPRDHEQYF. The CDR3 nucleotides read TGTGCCAGTAGGAATCCCCGGGACCACGAGCAGTACTTC.

This chain links TRBV11-1 with TRBJ2-5; 13 bases are a match to TRBD2. Germline values: CDR1 SGHAT, CDR2 FQDESV (reference sequence). The CDR3 spans 16 residues. Trimming removed 5 bases from V and 5 bases from J; junction bases left unmatched: 8. CDR3 coding DNA: TGTGCCAGCAGCCCCCCGGGACTAGCGGGGCGTGAGACCCAGTACTTC. Protein product: CASSPPGLAGRETQYF.

This clonotype was picked up a small number of times. This sequence joins TRBV7-8 and TRBJ2-3, with D maybe TRBD1 (6 bases). Germline values: CDR1 SGHVS, CDR2 FQNEAQ. V was clipped by 10 bases and J by 4 bases, with 12 bases between them. The length of the CDR3 is 12 residues. The CDR3: CAIGTGPDTQYF. CDR3 nucleotide sequence: TGTGCCATAGGAACAGGGCCAGATACGCAGTATTTT.

The chain recombines TRBV7-9 with TRBJ1-4; maybe TRBD1 (5 bases). The CDR3 consists of 16 residues. In germline, CDR1 is SEHNR, CDR2 FQNEAQ (reference sequence). Trimming left V 5 bases short and J 5 bases short, with 18 bases between. CDR3 coding DNA: TGTGCCAGCAGCCCTGACCCGGGACTGGCGAATGAAAAACTGTTTTTT. Translated: CASSPDPGLANEKLFF.

This clonotype was recorded at least ten times. This chain uses TRBV29-1 with TRBJ1-2, with 8 bases lining up with TRBD1. Trimming at V came to 4 bases and at J to 3 bases, leaving 4 bases not matched to a gene. The CDR3 runs to 13 residues. CDR1 is SQVTM, CDR2 ANQGSEA, per germline. CDR3 in amino acids: CSVATGGYYGYTF. Here the CDR3 DNA reads TGCAGCGTTGCAACAGGGGGATACTATGGCTACACCTTC.

A few counts support this clonotype. CDR3 nucleotide sequence: TGTGCCAGCAGCTTCGCTCGGACAGCTAACAATGAGCAGTTCTTC. Its translation is CASSFARTANNEQFF. The chain combines TRBV7-2 with TRBJ2-1, with a tentative D call TRBD1 (6 bases). This CDR3 region has 15 residues. The V end lost 3 bases, the J end lost 5 bases, and 14 bases lay between the germline ends. Germline loops: CDR1 SGHTA, CDR2 FQGNSA. Full variable domain (missing parts from reference TRBV7-2 and TRBJ2-1): GAGVSQSPSNKVTEKGKDVELRCDPISGHTALYWYRQSLGQGLEFLIYFQGNSAPDKSGLPSDRFSAERTGGSVSTLTIQRTQQEDSAVYLCASSFARTANNEQFFGPGTRLTVL.